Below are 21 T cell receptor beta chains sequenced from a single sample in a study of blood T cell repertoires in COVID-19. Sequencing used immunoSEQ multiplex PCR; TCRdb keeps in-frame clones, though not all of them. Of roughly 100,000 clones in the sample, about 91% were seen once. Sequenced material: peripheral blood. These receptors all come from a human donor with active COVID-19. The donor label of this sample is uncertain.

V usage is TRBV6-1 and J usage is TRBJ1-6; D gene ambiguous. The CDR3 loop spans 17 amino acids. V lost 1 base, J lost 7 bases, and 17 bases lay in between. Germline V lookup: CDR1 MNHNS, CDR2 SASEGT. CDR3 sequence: CASSEEFREAGNSPLHF. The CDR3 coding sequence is TGTGCCAGCAGTGAAGAGTTCCGTGAAGCGGGGAATTCACCCCTCCACTTT.

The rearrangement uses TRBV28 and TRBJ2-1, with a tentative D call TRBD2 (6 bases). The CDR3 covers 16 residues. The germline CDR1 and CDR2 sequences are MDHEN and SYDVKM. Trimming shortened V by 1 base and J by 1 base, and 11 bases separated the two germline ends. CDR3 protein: CASSLSPGGSYNEQFF. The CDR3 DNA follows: TGTGCCAGCAGTTTATCTCCCGGGGGTTCCTACAATGAGCAGTTCTTC.

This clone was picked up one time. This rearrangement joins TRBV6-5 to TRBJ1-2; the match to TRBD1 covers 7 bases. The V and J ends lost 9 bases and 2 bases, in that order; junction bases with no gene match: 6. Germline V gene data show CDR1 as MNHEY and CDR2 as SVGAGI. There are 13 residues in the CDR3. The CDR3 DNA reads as TGTGCCAGTAGACAGGGAGGAAACTATGGCTACACCTTC. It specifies CASRQGGNYGYTF.

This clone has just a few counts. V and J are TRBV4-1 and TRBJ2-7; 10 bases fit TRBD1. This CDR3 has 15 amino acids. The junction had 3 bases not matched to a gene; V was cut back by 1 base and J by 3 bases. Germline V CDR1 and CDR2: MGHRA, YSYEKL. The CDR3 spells CASSQGGTGVYEQYF. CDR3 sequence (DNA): TGCGCCAGCAGCCAAGGGGGGACAGGGGTCTACGAGCAGTACTTC.

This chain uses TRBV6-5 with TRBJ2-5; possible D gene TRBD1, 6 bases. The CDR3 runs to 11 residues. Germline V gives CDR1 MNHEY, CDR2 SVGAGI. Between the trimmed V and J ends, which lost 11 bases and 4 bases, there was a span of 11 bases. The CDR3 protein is CASAGAETQYF. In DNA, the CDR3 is TGTGCCTCGGCAGGGGCAGAGACCCAGTACTTC.

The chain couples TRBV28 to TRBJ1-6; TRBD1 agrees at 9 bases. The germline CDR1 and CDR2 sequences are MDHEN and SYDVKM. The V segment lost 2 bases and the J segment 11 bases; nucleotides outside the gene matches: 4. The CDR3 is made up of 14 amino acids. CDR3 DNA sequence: TGTGCCAGCAGTTTACTACAGGGGGCTGCACCCCTCCACTTT. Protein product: CASSLLQGAAPLHF.

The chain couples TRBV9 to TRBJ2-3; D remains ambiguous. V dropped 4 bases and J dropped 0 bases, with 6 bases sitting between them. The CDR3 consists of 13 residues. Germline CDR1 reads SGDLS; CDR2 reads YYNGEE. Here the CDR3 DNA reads TGTGCCAGCAGCATCGAGAGCACAGATACGCAGTATTTT. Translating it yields CASSIESTDTQYF.

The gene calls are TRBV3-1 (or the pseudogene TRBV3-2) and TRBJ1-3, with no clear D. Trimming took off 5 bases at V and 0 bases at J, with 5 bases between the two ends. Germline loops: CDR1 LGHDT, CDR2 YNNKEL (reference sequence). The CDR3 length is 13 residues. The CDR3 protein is CASSASSGNTIYF. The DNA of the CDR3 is TGTGCCAGCAGCGCTAGCTCTGGAAACACCATATATTTT.

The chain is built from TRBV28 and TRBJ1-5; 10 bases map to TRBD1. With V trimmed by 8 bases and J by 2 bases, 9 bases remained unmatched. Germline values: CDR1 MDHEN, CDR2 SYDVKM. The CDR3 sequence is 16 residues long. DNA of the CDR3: TGTGCCAGCTCCGCAGCCGGGACAGGGGGCAATCAGCCCCAGCATTTT. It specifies CASSAAGTGGNQPQHF.

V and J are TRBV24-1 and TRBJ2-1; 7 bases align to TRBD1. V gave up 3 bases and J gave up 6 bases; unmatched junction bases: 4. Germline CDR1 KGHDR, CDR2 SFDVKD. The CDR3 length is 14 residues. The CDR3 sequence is CATSDQGTANEQFF. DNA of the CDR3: TGTGCCACCAGTGATCAGGGGACAGCCAATGAGCAGTTCTTC.

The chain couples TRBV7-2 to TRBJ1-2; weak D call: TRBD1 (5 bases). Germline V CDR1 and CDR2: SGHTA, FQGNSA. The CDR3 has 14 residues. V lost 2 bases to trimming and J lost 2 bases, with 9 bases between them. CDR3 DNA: TGTGCCAGCAGCTTATATGGGGCCAACTATGGCTACACCTTC. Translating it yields CASSLYGANYGYTF.

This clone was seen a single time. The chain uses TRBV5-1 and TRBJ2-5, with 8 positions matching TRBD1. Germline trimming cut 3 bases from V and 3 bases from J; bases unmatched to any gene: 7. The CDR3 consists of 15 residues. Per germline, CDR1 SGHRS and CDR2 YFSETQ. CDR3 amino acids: CASSWGQTGEETQYF. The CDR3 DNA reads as TGCGCCAGCAGCTGGGGACAGACAGGGGAAGAGACCCAGTACTTC.

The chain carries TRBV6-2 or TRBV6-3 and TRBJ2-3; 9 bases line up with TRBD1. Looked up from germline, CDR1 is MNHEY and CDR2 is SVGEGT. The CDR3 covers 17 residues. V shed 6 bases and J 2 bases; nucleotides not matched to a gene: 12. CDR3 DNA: TGTGCCAGCAGCGCGGCCTGGACAGGGGCGATCACAGATACGCAGTATTTT. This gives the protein CASSAAWTGAITDTQYF.

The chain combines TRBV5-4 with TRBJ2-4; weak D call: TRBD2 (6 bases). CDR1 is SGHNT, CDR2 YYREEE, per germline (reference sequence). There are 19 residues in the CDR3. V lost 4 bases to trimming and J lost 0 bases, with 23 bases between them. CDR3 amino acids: CASSPDLLAHTLAKNIQYF. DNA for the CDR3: TGTGCCAGCAGCCCGGACTTACTAGCCCATACCCTAGCCAAAAACATTCAGTACTTC.

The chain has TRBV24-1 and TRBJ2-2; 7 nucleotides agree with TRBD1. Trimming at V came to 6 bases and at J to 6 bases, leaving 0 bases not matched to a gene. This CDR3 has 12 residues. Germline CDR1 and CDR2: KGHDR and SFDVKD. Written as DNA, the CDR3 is TGTGCCACCAGTAGGGGGCCCGGGGAGCTGTTTTTT. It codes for CATSRGPGELFF.

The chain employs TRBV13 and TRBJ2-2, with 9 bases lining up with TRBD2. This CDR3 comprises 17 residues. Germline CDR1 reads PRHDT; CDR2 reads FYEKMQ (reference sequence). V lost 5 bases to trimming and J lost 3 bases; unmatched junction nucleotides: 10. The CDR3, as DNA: TGTGCCAGCAGCCTGTCCGTTTTAGCGGGGGACACCGGGGAGCTGTTTTTT. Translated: CASSLSVLAGDTGELFF.

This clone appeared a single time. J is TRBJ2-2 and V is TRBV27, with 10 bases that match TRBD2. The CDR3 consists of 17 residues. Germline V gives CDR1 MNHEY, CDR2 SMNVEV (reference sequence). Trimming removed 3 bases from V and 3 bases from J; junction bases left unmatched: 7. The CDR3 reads CASSLLGLASHTGELFF. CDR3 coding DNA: TGTGCCAGCAGTTTGTTGGGACTAGCGAGCCACACCGGGGAGCTGTTTTTT.

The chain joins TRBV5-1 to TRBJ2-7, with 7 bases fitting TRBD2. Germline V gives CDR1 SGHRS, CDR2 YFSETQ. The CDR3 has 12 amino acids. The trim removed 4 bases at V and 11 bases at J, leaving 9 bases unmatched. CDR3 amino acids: CASSHDTSDKYF. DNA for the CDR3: TGCGCCAGCAGCCACGATACTAGCGACAAGTACTTC. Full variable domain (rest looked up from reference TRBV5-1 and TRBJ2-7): KAGVTQTPRYLIKTRGQQVTLSCSPISGHRSVSWYQQTPGQGLQFLFEYFSETQRNKGNFPGRFSGRQFSNSRSEMNVSTLELGDSALYLCASSHDTSDKYFGPGTRLTVT.

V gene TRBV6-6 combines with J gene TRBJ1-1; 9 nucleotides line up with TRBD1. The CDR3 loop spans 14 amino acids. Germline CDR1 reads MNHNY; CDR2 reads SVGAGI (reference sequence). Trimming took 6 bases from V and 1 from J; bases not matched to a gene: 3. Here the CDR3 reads CASSRGQGNTEAFF. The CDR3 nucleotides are TGTGCCAGCAGCCGGGGACAGGGGAACACTGAAGCTTTCTTT.

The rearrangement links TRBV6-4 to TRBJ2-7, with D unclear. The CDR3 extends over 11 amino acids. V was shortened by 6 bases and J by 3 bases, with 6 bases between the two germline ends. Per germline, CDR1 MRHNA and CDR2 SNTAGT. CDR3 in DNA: TGTGCCAGCAGGCGATTCTACGAGCAGTACTTC. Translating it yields CASRRFYEQYF.

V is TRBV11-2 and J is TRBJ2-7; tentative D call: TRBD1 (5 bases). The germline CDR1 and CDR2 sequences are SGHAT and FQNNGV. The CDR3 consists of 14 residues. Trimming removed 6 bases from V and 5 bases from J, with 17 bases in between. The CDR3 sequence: CASRLGSGSNEQYF. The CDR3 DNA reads TGTGCCAGCAGGCTGGGGTCAGGGTCCAACGAGCAGTACTTC.